This entry is about one T cell receptor beta chain. Clones were sequenced by immunoSEQ multiplex PCR, and TCRdb holds only the in-frame ones, with some missing. The table has 70,000 or so clones, approximately 80% seen once. The sample comes from a study of blood T cell repertoires in COVID-19. Germline V gives CDR1 SGHTA, CDR2 FQGNSA. V trimming: 2 bases; J trimming: 4 bases; junction bases outside the gene matches: 2. There are 15 residues in the CDR3. This chain uses TRBV7-2 with TRBJ1-3; TRBD1 agrees at 10 bases. Input material: peripheral blood. The sequence was collected from a human donor in a cohort sampled during active COVID-19. CDR3 sequence (DNA): TGTGCCAGCAGCTTAAGGGGACAGGGGGGAAACACCATATATTTT. Translated: CASSLRGQGGNTIYF. The full variable domain, in which reference TRBV7-2 and TRBJ1-3 provide the parts outside the CDR3, is GAGVSQSPSNKVTEKGKDVELRCDPISGHTALYWYRQSLGQGLEFLIYFQGNSAPDKSGLPSDRFSAERTGGSVSTLTIQRTQQEDSAVYLCASSLRGQGGNTIYFGEGSWLTVV.